This T cell receptor beta chain was retrieved from a study of T cells of healthy individuals. In its sample, this clonotype was seen many times. The V end was cut by 5 bases, the J end by 2 bases, with 16 bases between. The length of the CDR3 is 15 residues. TCRdb re-derived calls from the 5' RACE reads in MiXCR, one entry per CDR3 protein. The sample has 65,000 to 95,000 distinct CDR3 sequences; about 4.8% are singletons. The receptor comes from a female donor in good health. The chain links TRBV12-3 or TRBV12-4 to TRBJ2-7; D may be TRBD2 (6 bases). The CDR3 protein is CASSREAGSTYEQYF. CDR3 sequence (DNA): TGTGCCAGCAGTCGAGAGGCCGGGAGCACCTACGAGCAGTACTTC.